This T cell receptor beta chain is from a study of cytomegalovirus exposure and HLA in healthy donors. General study points: Evidence from a later analysis indicated that most CMV-associated TCR beta chains looked HLA-restricted. Several of the most significant clusters appeared, in a later analysis, to be linked to common viral pathogens. The study found most TCR sequences rare, yet found some public TCRs in many donors.

In regard to this clone: Its antigen remains unknown.

This PCR relied on a set of 60 Vbeta primers and 13 Jbeta primers. Sequencing was performed with immunoSEQ multiplex PCR; in TCRdb, only in-frame clones are kept and a portion is missing. The data contain 100,000 or so clones, approximately 69% of them singletons. This CDR3 is built from 14 residues. From germline, CDR1 is SQVTM and CDR2 ANQGSEA. J was trimmed by 5 bases and V by 7 bases; bases with no gene match: 8. This chain uses TRBV29-1 with TRBJ2-5, with 12 bases aligning to TRBD2. This clonotype was sampled from a man aged 25 to 40 in good health and CMV-seronegative. The sample was PBMCs. CDR3 sequence (DNA): TGCAGCGCATCTGCTACTAGCGGGAGGGAGACCCAGTACTTC. Its protein product is CSASATSGRETQYF.